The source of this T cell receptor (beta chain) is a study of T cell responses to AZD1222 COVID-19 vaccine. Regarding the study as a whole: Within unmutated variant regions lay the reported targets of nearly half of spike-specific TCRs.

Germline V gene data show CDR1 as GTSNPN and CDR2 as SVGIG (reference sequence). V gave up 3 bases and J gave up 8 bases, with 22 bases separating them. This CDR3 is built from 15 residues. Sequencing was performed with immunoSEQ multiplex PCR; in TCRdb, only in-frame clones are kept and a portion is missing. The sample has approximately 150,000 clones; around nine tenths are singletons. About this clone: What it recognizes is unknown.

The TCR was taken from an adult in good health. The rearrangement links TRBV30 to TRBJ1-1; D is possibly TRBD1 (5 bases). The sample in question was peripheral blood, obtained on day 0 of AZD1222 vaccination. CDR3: CAWSRWGDVNIEAFF. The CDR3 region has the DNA TGTGCCTGGAGCCGCTGGGGGGACGTAAACATAGAAGCTTTCTTT.